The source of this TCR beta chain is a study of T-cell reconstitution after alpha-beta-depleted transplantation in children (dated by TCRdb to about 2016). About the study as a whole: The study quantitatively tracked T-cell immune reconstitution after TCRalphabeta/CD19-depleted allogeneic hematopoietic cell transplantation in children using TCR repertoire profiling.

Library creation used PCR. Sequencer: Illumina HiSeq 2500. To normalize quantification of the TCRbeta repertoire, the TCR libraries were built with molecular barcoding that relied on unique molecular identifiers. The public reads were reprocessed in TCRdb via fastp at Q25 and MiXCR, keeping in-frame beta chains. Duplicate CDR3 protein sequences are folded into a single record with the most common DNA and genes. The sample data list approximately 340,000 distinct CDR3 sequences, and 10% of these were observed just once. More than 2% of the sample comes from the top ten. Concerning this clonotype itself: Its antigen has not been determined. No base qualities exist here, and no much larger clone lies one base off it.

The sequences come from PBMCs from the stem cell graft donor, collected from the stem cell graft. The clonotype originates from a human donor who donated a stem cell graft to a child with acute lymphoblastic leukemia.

The DNA sequence is TGCAGCGCTGGGCCTCGGGGCGGAACTGTTTGGAATGAGCAGTTCTTC. This is translated as CSAGPRGGTVWNEQFF. The chain uses TRBV29-1 and TRBJ2-1; the D call is possibly TRBD1 or TRBD2, each sharing 5 bases. Measured from the cysteine to the phenylalanine, the CDR3 is 16 residues long. The DNA shown is the 48-base CDR3, in frame from base 1. Taken from the germline V gene, the CDR1 and CDR2 loops are SQVTM and ANQGSEA. Trimming removed 7 bases from V and 7 bases from J, leaving 26 bases between the germline ends.